These T cell receptor beta chains were read from a single sample in a study of T cell changes during pregnancy in multiple sclerosis. The repertoire was sequenced with immunoSEQ multiplex PCR; TCRdb's copy has only in-frame clones and lacks some. Among about 36,000 clones listed, 93% were seen once. Sample: CD4+ T cells from peripheral blood mononuclear cells, taken in the first trimester of pregnancy. Receptors originate from a female donor with multiple sclerosis, enrolled in a pregnancy study. CDR3s include the opening cysteine and the closing phenylalanine or tryptophan. Each record gives: V gene, D gene, J gene, clone size, CDR3 protein, CDR3 DNA. A D gene is named only where the DNA matches it firmly. Not every row has a clone size; where given, it reads once, few, many or a size class.

TRBV7-9	TRBD1	TRBJ2-3	NA	CASSPGQGGTDTQYF	TGTGCCAGCAGCCCGGGACAGGGGGGCACAGATACGCAGTATTTT
TRBV7-3	TRBD1	TRBJ2-2	NA	CASSFGTGRRAGELFF	TGTGCCAGCAGCTTCGGGACAGGGCGGAGGGCCGGGGAGCTGTTTTTT
TRBV10-3	TRBD2	TRBJ2-3	NA	CAIRPGLARTDTQYF	TGTGCCATCAGACCGGGACTAGCTCGCACAGATACGCAGTATTTT
TRBV9	TRBD1	TRBJ1-3	NA	CASSGQTGESSGNTIYF	TGTGCCAGCAGCGGACAGACAGGGGAGAGCTCTGGAAACACCATATATTTT
TRBV7-2	TRBD2	TRBJ2-1	NA	CASSLASGGAGEQFF	TGTGCCAGCAGCTTAGCGAGCGGGGGGGCCGGTGAGCAGTTCTTC
TRBV7-8	TRBD1	TRBJ1-5	NA	CASSLTDRGRGQPQHF	TGTGCCAGCAGCCTGACTGACAGGGGAAGAGGACAGCCCCAGCATTTT
TRBV4-2	TRBD1	TRBJ2-7	NA	CASSQDGDRQYEQYF	TGTGCCAGCAGCCAAGATGGGGACAGACAGTACGAGCAGTACTTC
TRBV7-3	NA	TRBJ2-2	once	CASSLGLAGAGELFF	TGTGCCAGCAGCTTAGGTCTAGCCGGCGCCGGGGAGCTGTTTTTT
TRBV5-3	NA	TRBJ2-6	once	CARNRLMDSPLAGANVLTF	TGTGCCAGAAACCGGCTAATGGACAGCCCCCTTGCTGGGGCCAACGTCCTGACTTTC
TRBV10-3	NA	TRBJ1-2	NA	CAISSQAGGPINYGYTF	TGTGCCATCAGTTCTCAGGCGGGGGGTCCTATTAACTATGGCTACACCTTC
TRBV7-3	TRBD2	TRBJ2-1	NA	CASSLRGIGAGVSYNEQFF	TGTGCCAGCAGCCTAAGGGGAATTGGTGCGGGAGTCTCCTACAATGAGCAGTTCTTC
TRBV19	NA	TRBJ1-1	NA	CASSIVGKNTEAFF	TGTGCCAGTAGTATAGTTGGCAAGAACACTGAAGCTTTCTTT
TRBV7-7	TRBD1	TRBJ1-4	NA	CASSRGQGEKLFF	TGTGCCAGCAGCCGGGGACAGGGGGAAAAACTGTTTTTT
TRBV5-4	TRBD1	TRBJ2-3	once	CASSFLSTGRSTDTQYF	TGTGCCAGCAGCTTCCTTTCGACAGGGCGAAGCACAGATACGCAGTATTTT
TRBV18	TRBD2	TRBJ2-5	NA	CASSPQGLAEETQYF	TGTGCCAGCTCACCTCAGGGACTAGCGGAAGAGACCCAGTACTTC
TRBV5-5	TRBD1	TRBJ2-7	NA	CASSSLGPDRKQF	TGTGCCAGCAGCAGCTTAGGGCCGGACAGGAAGCAATTC
TRBV11-3	NA	TRBJ2-5	NA	CASSLPGPMGQETQYF	TGTGCCAGCAGCCTACCTGGGCCAATGGGCCAAGAGACCCAGTACTTC
TRBV5-1	NA	TRBJ2-1	NA	CASSPRLGFEQFF	TGCGCCAGCAGCCCGCGGCTTGGATTTGAGCAGTTCTTC
TRBV28	NA	TRBJ2-7	NA	CASREARNEQYF	TGTGCCAGCAGAGAGGCGCGAAACGAGCAGTACTTC
TRBV30	TRBD1	TRBJ1-6	NA	CAWSSDREWNSPLHF	TGTGCCTGGAGTTCCGACAGGGAGTGGAATTCACCCCTCCACTTT
TRBV19	TRBD1	TRBJ1-2	once	CASSIGQGNYGYTF	TGTGCCAGTAGTATAGGACAGGGGAACTATGGCTACACCTTC
TRBV7-9	NA	TRBJ1-1	NA	CASSLKGGVNTEAFF	TGTGCCAGCAGCTTAAAGGGGGGGGTGAACACTGAAGCTTTCTTT
TRBV30	NA	TRBJ1-5	once	CAWSQGLRDQPQHF	TGTGCCTGGAGTCAGGGCTTAAGGGATCAGCCCCAGCATTTT
TRBV9	TRBD2	TRBJ2-1	once	CASSVRLAGGPYNEQFF	TGTGCCAGCAGCGTAAGGCTAGCGGGGGGGCCGTACAATGAGCAGTTCTTC